This T cell receptor (beta chain) was captured in a study of OX40 agonist ivuxolimab in advanced cancers. The method was immunoSEQ multiplex PCR; TCRdb's version includes in-frame clones alone and lacks a portion of them. The sample holds tens of thousands of clones, 90% seen once. Trimming pared 0 bases from V and 0 bases from J, leaving 15 bases between. Germline V gives CDR1 SGHRS, CDR2 YFSETQ. CDR3 length: 17 residues. This sequence originates from an adult with an advanced solid tumor such as melanoma, head and neck, liver or kidney cancer. The sample in question was CD4+ or CD8+ T cells sorted from blood, obtained in a trial of the OX40 agonist ivuxolimab. V usage is TRBV5-1 and J usage is TRBJ1-1; D remains unclear. CDR3 nucleotides: TGCGCCAGCAGCTTGGAAGGCGGCAGCTTTATGAACACTGAAGCTTTCTTT. It specifies CASSLEGGSFMNTEAFF.